Below, 24 T cell receptor beta chains from the same sample are listed, as sequenced in a study of T cells in Graves' hyperthyroidism and ophthalmopathy (dated by TCRdb to the late 2010s). Library construction relied on multiplex PCR. TCRdb shows the sequencer as Illumina HiSeq 2000. The TCR beta CDR3 regions were amplified from the RNA transcripts. The first round of RT-PCR for the TCR CDR3 was performed with the HTBI primer set and the Qiagen OneStep RT-PCR kit. The public reads were reprocessed in TCRdb via fastp at Q25 and MiXCR, keeping in-frame beta chains. CDR3 protein sequences are deduplicated, and each keeps its most common genes and DNA. The sample records hundreds of thousands of distinct CDR3 sequences, roughly 40% of which are singletons. The biggest ten clones account for over 8% of the sample. Sequenced input: blood. These receptors all stem from a young man with Graves' hyperthyroidism.

This chain connects TRBV5-1 to TRBJ1-4, with TRBD1 matching over 7 bases. After removal of 4 bases from V and 8 bases from J, the junction contained 8 bases not matched to a gene. The CDR3 is 14 amino acids. Germline CDR1 SGHRS, CDR2 YFSETQ. Here the CDR3 DNA reads TGCGCCAGCAGCCAGACAGGGAAGGAAGAAAAACTGTTTTTT. Translated, it gives CASSQTGKEEKLFF.

This clonotype has at least ten counts. The gene calls are TRBV2 and TRBJ2-5; D possibly corresponds to TRBD1 (5 bases). Between the trimmed V and J ends, which lost 3 bases and 1 base, there was a span of 12 bases. CDR1 is SNHLY, CDR2 FYNNEI, per germline. The CDR3 sequence is 15 residues long. As DNA, the CDR3 is TGTGCCAGCAGTGAGGACACTAAGGCCCAAGAGACCCAGTACTTC. Residues: CASSEDTKAQETQYF.

The V and J genes are TRBV6-5 and TRBJ2-7, with 8 bases lining up with TRBD1. CDR3 length: 15 amino acids. Germline V gene lookup returns CDR1 MNHEY and CDR2 SVGAGI. V lost 5 bases and J lost 2; bases outside the gene matches: 8. The CDR3 bases are TGTGCCAGCAGTGAAGACGGGACAGGAGCCTACGAGCAGTACTTC. Translation gives CASSEDGTGAYEQYF.

In its sample, this clonotype was seen once. The rearrangement uses TRBV25-1 and TRBJ1-4; 7 bases align to TRBD1. The CDR3 runs 14 residues. Germline V gene lookup returns CDR1 MGHDK and CDR2 SYGVNS. The trim removed 6 bases at V and 6 bases at J, leaving 7 bases unmatched. The CDR3 sequence is CASRKDRRYEKLFF. The CDR3 DNA reads TGTGCCAGCAGAAAGGACAGGCGCTATGAAAAACTGTTTTTT.

With regard to this clonotype: A much larger clone lies one base from this, so it may be a read error. This chain links TRBV6-2 or TRBV6-3 with TRBJ2-2, with D perhaps assigned TRBD1 or TRBD2 (5 bases each). Germline loops: CDR1 MNHEY, CDR2 SVGEGT. V gave up 6 bases and J gave up 9 bases, with 14 bases separating them. CDR3 length equals 13 residues. The CDR3: CASRRGTIRELFF. The CDR3 DNA reads as TGTGCCAGCAGGAGAGGGACGATCAGGGAGCTGTTTTTT.

Note on this clonotype: A clone one base away is much larger, so this may be a read error. V and J are TRBV5-1 and TRBJ1-1; TRBD1 is a possible D gene (5 bases). The ends were cut back, 7 bases at V and 11 bases at J, with 15 bases in the middle. CDR1 is SGHRS, CDR2 YFSETQ, per germline. The CDR3 sequence is 11 residues long. As DNA, the CDR3 is TGCGCCAGCGGCTCGGGGCGGTCGGCTTTCTTT. It translates to CASGSGRSAFF.

V usage is TRBV9 and J usage is TRBJ1-3, with 9 positions matching TRBD1. The CDR3 totals 16 residues. In germline, CDR1 is SGDLS, CDR2 YYNGEE. V lost 5 bases, J lost 0 bases, and 6 bases stayed unmatched. CDR3 sequence (DNA): TGTGCCAGCAGTCCTCAGACAGGGGGCTCTGGAAACACCATATATTTT. Translating gives CASSPQTGGSGNTIYF. The whole variable domain, remainder taken from reference TRBV9 and TRBJ1-3, is DSGVTQTPKHLITATGQRVTLRCSPRSGDLSVYWYQQSLDQGLQFLIQYYNGEERAKGNILERFSAQQFPDLHSELNLSSLELGDSALYFCASSPQTGGSGNTIYFGEGSWLTVV.

This clonotype was observed at least ten times. The chain has TRBV10-3 and TRBJ2-2; no definite D call. The germline gives CDR1 ENHRY, CDR2 SYGVKD. V was trimmed by 2 bases and J by 0 bases, leaving 13 bases between them. The CDR3 has 17 residues. CDR3 amino acids: CAISETQAHANTGELFF. CDR3 nucleotide sequence: TGTGCCATCAGTGAGACCCAGGCCCACGCGAACACCGGGGAGCTGTTTTTT.

Only a few counts were recorded for this clonotype. The chain links TRBV7-2 to TRBJ1-1; D is unresolved. Germline V lookup: CDR1 SGHTA, CDR2 FQGNSA. The CDR3 totals 14 residues. Trimming shortened V by 6 bases and J by 4 bases, and 15 bases separated the two germline ends. Written as DNA, the CDR3 is TGTGCCAGCAGTACGGTAGGGTGGGGCACTGAAGCTTTCTTT. Its translation: CASSTVGWGTEAFF. Based on the CDR3 plus reference TRBV7-2 and TRBJ1-1, the full variable domain is GAGVSQSPSNKVTEKGKDVELRCDPISGHTALYWYRQSLGQGLEFLIYFQGNSAPDKSGLPSDRFSAERTGGSVSTLTIQRTQQEDSAVYLCASSTVGWGTEAFFGQGTRLTVV.

The chain is built from TRBV11-3 and TRBJ1-1, with TRBD1 identical over 7 bases. Trimming at V came to 5 bases and at J to 1 base, leaving 4 bases not matched to a gene. This CDR3 spans 14 amino acids. Germline CDR1 SGHNT, CDR2 YENEEA. The CDR3 reads CASSQRQGNTEAFF. DNA of the CDR3: TGTGCCAGCAGCCAGAGACAGGGGAACACTGAAGCTTTCTTT.

This clonotype was counted ten times or more. The chain couples TRBV20-1 to TRBJ1-5; TRBD1 agrees at 8 bases. The CDR3 has 14 amino acids. Trimming removed 6 bases from V and 3 bases from J; junction bases left unmatched: 7. CDR1 is DFQATT, CDR2 SNEGSKA, per germline (reference sequence). CDR3 region: CSASPGQANQPQHF. The CDR3 region has the DNA TGCAGTGCCTCCCCGGGACAGGCCAATCAGCCCCAGCATTTT.

This clonotype was detected many times. This chain links TRBV20-1 with TRBJ1-1; D uncertain. Germline CDR1 reads DFQATT; CDR2 reads SNEGSKA (reference sequence). This CDR3 is 13 amino acids long. In DNA, the CDR3 is TGCAGAGCAAGAGACCTTATGAACACTGAAGCTTTCTTT. Protein sequence: CRARDLMNTEAFF.

The chain carries TRBV7-3 and TRBJ2-2; 7 nucleotides line up with TRBD1. Germline V gene lookup returns CDR1 SGHTA and CDR2 FQGTGA. This CDR3 is 14 amino acids long. V dropped 4 bases and J dropped 5; count of bases not matched to a gene: 4. CDR3 amino acids: CASSSRDSTGELFF. CDR3 in DNA: TGTGCCAGCAGCTCAAGGGACAGTACCGGGGAGCTGTTTTTT.

This clonotype was recorded at least ten times. This rearrangement joins TRBV9 to TRBJ1-1; unclear D gene. The germline V and J ends were trimmed by 3 bases and 5 bases, with 14 bases remaining between them. The CDR3 runs to 14 residues. Germline assignment: CDR1 SGDLS and CDR2 YYNGEE. Here the CDR3 reads CASSALTGLTEAFF. The CDR3 bases are TGTGCCAGCAGCGCACTGACCGGGCTAACTGAAGCTTTCTTT. The complete variable domain, with remaining parts taken from reference TRBV9 and TRBJ1-1, reads DSGVTQTPKHLITATGQRVTLRCSPRSGDLSVYWYQQSLDQGLQFLIQYYNGEERAKGNILERFSAQQFPDLHSELNLSSLELGDSALYFCASSALTGLTEAFFGQGTRLTVV.

In this sample, this clonotype turned up many times. The V gene is TRBV12-3 or TRBV12-4, the J gene TRBJ1-3; D call uncertain. V was shortened by 7 bases and J by 5 bases, with 9 bases between the two germline ends. CDR3 length equals 12 residues. The CDR3 nucleotides are TGTGCCAGCACCCCGGGTCGAAACACCATATATTTT. Its translation: CASTPGRNTIYF.

The rearrangement uses TRBV28 and TRBJ2-5, with 14 positions matching TRBD2. V dropped 0 bases and J dropped 5; count of bases not matched to a gene: 2. Germline-derived CDR1 and CDR2 are MDHEN and SYDVKM. This CDR3 spans 16 amino acids. The CDR3: CASSLWTSGRGETQYF. The DNA of the CDR3 is TGTGCCAGCAGTTTATGGACTAGCGGGAGGGGGGAGACCCAGTACTTC.

The V and J genes are TRBV11-2 and TRBJ1-1, with a tentative D call TRBD1 (5 bases). Trimming removed 9 bases from V and 2 bases from J, with 28 bases in between. The CDR3 length is 18 residues. Germline CDR1 SGHAT, CDR2 FQNNGV. The CDR3 coding sequence is TGTGCCAGTAGCCCCGGAGCCCGGGACCTCAAAAGAAACACTGAAGCTTTCTTT. Translating it yields CASSPGARDLKRNTEAFF.

This chain joins TRBV15 and TRBJ1-2; D remains unclear. Deletions cut 3 bases from V and 4 bases from J, with 15 bases between. Germline CDR1 LNHNV, CDR2 YYDKDF (reference sequence). CDR3 length: 15 amino acids. DNA for the CDR3: TGTGCCACCAGCAGCCCCGCCTATAGCACCTATGGCTACACCTTC. Amino acid sequence: CATSSPAYSTYGYTF.

This clonotype has at least ten counts. The chain links TRBV10-3 to TRBJ2-7; D is uncertain. V was trimmed by 4 bases and J by 0 bases, leaving 16 bases between them. CDR1 ENHRY and CDR2 SYGVKD come from the germline V gene. CDR3 size: 16 residues. The CDR3 region is CAISGRNFGGSYEQYF. In nucleotides, the CDR3 is TGTGCCATCAGTGGGCGGAACTTTGGTGGCTCCTACGAGCAGTACTTC.

The V call is TRBV7-6, the J call TRBJ1-6; no clear D gene. The germline V and J ends were trimmed by 8 bases and 5 bases, with 16 bases remaining between them. The CDR3 extends over 15 amino acids. The germline V gene has CDR1 SGHVS and CDR2 FNYEAQ. CDR3 in DNA: TGTGCCAGCTCGTCAGGACGGGCGAATAATTCACCCCTCCACTTT. This translates into CASSSGRANNSPLHF.

Concerning this clonotype: One end of the junction fails to match germline, which may point to a read error. V gene TRBV7-9 combines with J gene TRBJ1-1; tentatively, D is TRBD1 (6 bases). Germline assignment: CDR1 SEHNR and CDR2 FQNEAQ (reference sequence). This CDR3 is 14 amino acids long. The CDR3, as DNA: TGTGCCAACAGCTTAGGGGGATCGGGCACTGAAGCTTTCTTT. This gives the protein CANSLGGSGTEAFF.

J is TRBJ2-7 and V is TRBV15; TRBD1 might be the D (6 bases). Germline CDR1 and CDR2: LNHNV and YYDKDF (reference sequence). Trimming shortened V by 1 base and J by 3 bases, and 10 bases separated the two germline ends. This CDR3 comprises 14 residues. The DNA for the CDR3 is TGTGCCACCAGCAGAGGGGGACACAACTACGAGCAGTACTTC. This translates into CATSRGGHNYEQYF.

The rearrangement uses TRBV7-2 and TRBJ2-3; D call uncertain. The V end was cut by 2 bases, the J end by 4 bases, with 7 bases between. CDR3 length: 13 amino acids. Germline loops: CDR1 SGHTA, CDR2 FQGNSA. The CDR3 bases are TGTGCCAGCAGCTTACCCCCGCCAGATACGCAGTATTTT. This translates into CASSLPPPDTQYF.

To note about this clonotype: A read error may explain this, as a much larger clone is one base away. The chain carries TRBV6-5 and TRBJ1-1; 7 nucleotides align to TRBD1. This CDR3 region has 18 residues. Losses at the gene ends were 4 bases for V and 0 bases for J; bases not matched to a gene: 14. The germline gives CDR1 MNHEY, CDR2 SVGAGI. The CDR3 reads CASSLHQGVGGMNTEAFF. In DNA, the CDR3 is TGTGCCAGCAGTTTACACCAGGGGGTTGGTGGGATGAACACTGAAGCTTTCTTT.